This is a list of T cell receptor beta chains from one sample in a study of T cells in Graves' hyperthyroidism and ophthalmopathy. Using its own MiXCR run on the multiplex PCR reads, TCRdb lists one record per CDR3 protein. Of about 380,000 distinct CDR3 sequences in the sample, 14% were seen once. The source material was blood. These receptors were obtained from a woman aged 60 to 75 with Graves' hyperthyroidism. The CDR3 runs from the conserved cysteine through the conserved F or W. The D gene is left open where the match is weak.

TRBJ2-7	TRBD1	TRBV5-8	CAGIRDRGGEQYF
TRBJ2-5	NA	TRBV20-1	CSARDVGGWWETQYF
TRBJ2-5	TRBD2	TRBV6-2/TRBV6-3	CASLLAAGETQYF
TRBJ1-4	TRBD1	TRBV7-9	CASSLGQGATNEKLFF
TRBJ2-3	NA	TRBV7-3	CASSLNWADTQYF
TRBJ2-5	NA	TRBV9	CASRFCETQYF
TRBJ1-5	NA	TRBV29-1	CSVEDQAGQPQHF
TRBJ2-1	NA	TRBV3-1	CASKNNFVGEQFF
TRBJ1-5	NA	TRBV24-1	CATSRGNQPQHF
TRBJ1-1	NA	TRBV5-1	CASSLGDLNTEAFF
TRBJ1-1	TRBD1	TRBV27	CASSRRTGGTEAFF
TRBJ2-2	TRBD1	TRBV28	CASRPDRVWDTGELFF
TRBJ2-7	NA	TRBV11-2	CASSPAWAEPYEQYF
TRBJ2-1	TRBD2	TRBV7-2	CASSFIPGLASSRYEQFF
TRBJ2-5	TRBD2	TRBV7-3	CASSLGPGREETQYF
TRBJ2-1	TRBD2	TRBV7-8	CASSRLSGKAYNEQFF
TRBJ2-2	NA	TRBV12-5	CASGPEDGELFF
TRBJ1-1	TRBD1	TRBV5-4	CASSLRQGASTEAFF
TRBJ1-3	NA	TRBV7-9	CASQGTASGNTIYF
TRBJ2-1	TRBD1	TRBV20-1	CSAHPGQGNNEQFF
TRBJ2-2	NA	TRBV29-1	CSVVRGKNTGELFF
TRBJ1-2	NA	TRBV27	CASSPRGLIGYTF
TRBJ2-7	NA	TRBV28	CASSTGQPYEQYF
TRBJ2-6	NA	TRBV12-3/TRBV12-4	CASSLRQNGANVLTF
TRBJ1-2	NA	TRBV9	CASSVGGGTYGYTF
TRBJ1-1	TRBD1	TRBV19	CASSVAGGLTEAFF
TRBJ2-7	TRBD1	TRBV5-1	CASSGKTGGYEQYF
TRBJ1-5	NA	TRBV4-2	CASSQGYDQPQHF
TRBJ2-7	NA	TRBV14	CASSQGASLTYEQYF
TRBJ2-2	TRBD2	TRBV30	CACLRYAGVAGELFF
TRBJ2-5	NA	TRBV30	CAWSGGETQYF
TRBJ2-2	NA	TRBV7-9	CASSAGGVWTGELFF
TRBJ2-4	NA	TRBV10-1	CASSENRASKNIQYF
TRBJ2-1	NA	TRBV5-1	CASSLVPGGATNEQFF
TRBJ2-2	NA	TRBV12-3/TRBV12-4	CASSLGWRDGELFF
TRBJ2-1	TRBD2	TRBV3-1	CASSQSSGRGKYNEQFF
TRBJ1-5	TRBD1	TRBV19	CASSIDRTGDQPQHF
TRBJ1-6	NA	TRBV20-1	CSARGRGPNSPLHF
TRBJ2-5	NA	TRBV7-2	CASSLGRYQETQYF
TRBJ2-3	NA	TRBV11-1	CASSSRGRERGPESSTDTQYF
TRBJ2-1	TRBD2	TRBV7-3	CASSTWTSGIYNEQFF
TRBJ1-1	NA	TRBV2	CASSGISAFF